The text below deals with one T cell receptor beta chain. Antigen unknown. This entry is derived from a study of CD8 T cells in ankylosing spondylitis. Study results and caveats: For ankylosing spondylitis blood, a TCR beta motif of under ten highly homologous variants appeared characteristic. Researchers reportedly found disease-linked clones significantly enriched in matched ankylosing spondylitis synovial fluid.

The CDR3 contains 15 residues. The authors made TCR beta libraries by quantitative 5'-RACE with molecular barcodes. MiXCR was run by TCRdb on the 5' RACE reads, yielding one entry per CDR3 protein. The sample gives 800,000 to 900,000 distinct CDR3 sequences, roughly 12% of which show up once; 0.51% is in the top ten. The sample was blood, either unsorted or a sorted T cell fraction (not recorded which). V is TRBV21-1 and J is TRBJ1-2; TRBD1, the table's D call, lacks a check against the DNA. TRBV21-1 is recorded as a pseudogene. The receptor comes from a male donor with ankylosing spondylitis. The chain's CDR3 is CASGQGRPRGYGYTF. The CDR3 nucleotides read TGTGCCAGCGGCCAGGGCAGGCCAAGGGGCTATGGCTACACCTTC.